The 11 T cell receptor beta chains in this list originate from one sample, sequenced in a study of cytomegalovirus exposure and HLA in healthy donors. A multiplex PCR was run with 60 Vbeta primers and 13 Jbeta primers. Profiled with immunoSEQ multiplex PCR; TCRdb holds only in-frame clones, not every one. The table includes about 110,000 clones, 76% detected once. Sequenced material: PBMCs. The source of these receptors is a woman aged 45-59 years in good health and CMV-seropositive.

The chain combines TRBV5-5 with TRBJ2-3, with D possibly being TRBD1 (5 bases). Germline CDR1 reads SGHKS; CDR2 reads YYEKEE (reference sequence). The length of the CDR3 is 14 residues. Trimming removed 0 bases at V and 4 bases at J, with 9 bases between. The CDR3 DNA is TGTGCCAGCAGCTTGGAGTGGGGCGCAGATACGCAGTATTTT. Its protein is CASSLEWGADTQYF.

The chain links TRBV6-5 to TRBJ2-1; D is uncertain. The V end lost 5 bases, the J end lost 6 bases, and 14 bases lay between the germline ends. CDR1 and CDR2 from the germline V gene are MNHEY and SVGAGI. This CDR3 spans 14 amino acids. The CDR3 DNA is TGTGCCAGCAGTGCTACTCTTACGGGCAATGAGCAGTTCTTC. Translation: CASSATLTGNEQFF.

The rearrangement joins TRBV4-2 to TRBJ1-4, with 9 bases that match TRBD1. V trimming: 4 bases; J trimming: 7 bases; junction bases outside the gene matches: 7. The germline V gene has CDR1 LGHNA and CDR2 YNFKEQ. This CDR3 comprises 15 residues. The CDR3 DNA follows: TGTGCCAGCAGCCCGACGACAGGGGGGGGTGAAAAACTGTTTTTT. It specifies CASSPTTGGGEKLFF.

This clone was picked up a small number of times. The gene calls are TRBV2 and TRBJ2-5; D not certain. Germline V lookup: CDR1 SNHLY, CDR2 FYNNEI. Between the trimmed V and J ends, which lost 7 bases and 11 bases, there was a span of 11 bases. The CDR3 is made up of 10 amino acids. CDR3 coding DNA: TGTGCCAGCACTCTTCTCCAGCAGTACTTC. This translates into CASTLLQQYF.

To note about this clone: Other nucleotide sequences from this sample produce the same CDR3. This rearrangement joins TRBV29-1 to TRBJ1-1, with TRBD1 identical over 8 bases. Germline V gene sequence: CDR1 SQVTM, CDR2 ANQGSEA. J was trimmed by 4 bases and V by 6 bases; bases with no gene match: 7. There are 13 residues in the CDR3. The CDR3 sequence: CSVSGGRGTEAFF. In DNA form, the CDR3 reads TGCAGCGTATCAGGGGGCAGGGGCACTGAAGCTTTCTTT.

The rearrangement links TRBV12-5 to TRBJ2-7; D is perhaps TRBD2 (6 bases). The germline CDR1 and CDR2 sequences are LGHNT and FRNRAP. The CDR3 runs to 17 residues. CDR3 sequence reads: CASGRGGNGNHLLLRSV. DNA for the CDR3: TGTGCTAGTGGTAGGGGCGGGAACGGCAACCACCTTCTCCTACGCTCGGTT.

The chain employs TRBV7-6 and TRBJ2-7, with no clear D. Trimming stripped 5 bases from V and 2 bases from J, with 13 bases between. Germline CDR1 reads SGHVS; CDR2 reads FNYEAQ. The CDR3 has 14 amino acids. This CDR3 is CASSNRDKPYEQYF. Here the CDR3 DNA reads TGTGCCAGCAGCAATAGAGACAAGCCCTACGAGCAGTACTTC.

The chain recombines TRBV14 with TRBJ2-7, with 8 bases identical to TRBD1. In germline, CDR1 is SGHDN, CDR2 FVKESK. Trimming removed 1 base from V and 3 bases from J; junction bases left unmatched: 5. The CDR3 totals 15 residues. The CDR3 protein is CASSQGQGIRYEQYF. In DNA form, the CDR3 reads TGTGCCAGCAGCCAAGGACAGGGGATCCGCTACGAGCAGTACTTC.

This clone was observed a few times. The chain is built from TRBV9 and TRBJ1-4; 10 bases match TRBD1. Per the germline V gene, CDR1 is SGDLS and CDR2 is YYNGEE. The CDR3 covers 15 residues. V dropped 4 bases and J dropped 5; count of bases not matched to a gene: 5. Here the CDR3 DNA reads TGTGCCAGCAGCCAGGGGACAGGGGTCAATGAAAAACTGTTTTTT. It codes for CASSQGTGVNEKLFF. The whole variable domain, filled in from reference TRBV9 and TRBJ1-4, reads DSGVTQTPKHLITATGQRVTLRCSPRSGDLSVYWYQQSLDQGLQFLIQYYNGEERAKGNILERFSAQQFPDLHSELNLSSLELGDSALYFCASSQGTGVNEKLFFGSGTQLSVL.

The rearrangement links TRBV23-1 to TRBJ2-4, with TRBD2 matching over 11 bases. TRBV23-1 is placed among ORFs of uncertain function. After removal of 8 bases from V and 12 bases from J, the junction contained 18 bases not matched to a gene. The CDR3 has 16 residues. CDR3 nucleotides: TGCGCCAGCCCTAATGGTCTAGCGGGGGGATGGGACAGTCAGTACTTC. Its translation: CASPNGLAGGWDSQYF.

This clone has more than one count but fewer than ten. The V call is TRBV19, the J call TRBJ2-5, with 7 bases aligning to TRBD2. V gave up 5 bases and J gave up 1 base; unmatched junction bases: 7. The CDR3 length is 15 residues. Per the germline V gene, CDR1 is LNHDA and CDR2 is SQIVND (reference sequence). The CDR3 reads CASSATGLPQETQYF. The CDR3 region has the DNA TGTGCCAGTAGTGCGACGGGACTACCCCAAGAGACCCAGTACTTC.